Each of the 7 T cell receptor beta chains below was sequenced from the same sample in a study of OX40 agonist ivuxolimab in advanced cancers. Some clones are missing from TCRdb's copy, which holds only in-frame ones; the method was immunoSEQ multiplex PCR. The sample records some 86,000 clones, 91% being singletons. Source: CD4+ or CD8+ T cells sorted from blood, taken in a trial of the OX40 agonist ivuxolimab. These receptor sequences come from an adult with an advanced solid tumor such as melanoma, head and neck, liver or kidney cancer.

This chain uses TRBV7-2 with TRBJ1-2, with no clear D. CDR3 length equals 13 residues. Germline CDR1 reads SGHTA; CDR2 reads FQGNSA. Trimming left V 2 bases short and J 2 bases short, with 6 bases between. The CDR3 nucleotides read TGTGCCAGCAGCTTACCACAAAACTATGGCTACACCTTC. Translated: CASSLPQNYGYTF.

The chain links TRBV27 to TRBJ2-7; no firm D call. Trimming took off 4 bases at V and 4 bases at J, with 8 bases between the two ends. The CDR3 has 12 residues. CDR1 MNHEY and CDR2 SMNVEV come from the germline V gene (reference sequence). As DNA, the CDR3 is TGTGCCAGCAGTTCGACCCAATACGAGCAGTACTTC. Its protein product is CASSSTQYEQYF.

This rearrangement joins TRBV14 to TRBJ2-1, with 11 bases aligning to TRBD1. Germline V gives CDR1 SGHDN, CDR2 FVKESK. V gave up 2 bases and J gave up 4 bases; unmatched junction bases: 4. The CDR3 consists of 16 residues. Here the CDR3 DNA reads TGTGCCAGCAGCCAATTAGGGACAGGGGGGTACAATGAGCAGTTCTTC. It is translated as CASSQLGTGGYNEQFF. Full variable domain (rest looked up from reference TRBV14 and TRBJ2-1): EAGVTQFPSHSVIEKGQTVTLRCDPISGHDNLYWYRRVMGKEIKFLLHFVKESKQDESGMPNNRFLAERTGGTYSTLKVQPAELEDSGVYFCASSQLGTGGYNEQFFGPGTRLTVL.

The chain couples TRBV9 to TRBJ1-1, with D maybe TRBD1 (6 bases). The ends were cut back, 0 bases at V and 4 bases at J, with 13 bases in the middle. There are 15 residues in the CDR3. Germline V gene data show CDR1 as SGDLS and CDR2 as YYNGEE. For the CDR3, the DNA is TGTGCCAGCAGCGTAGCGGGGACACCTACCACTGAAGCTTTCTTT. It encodes CASSVAGTPTTEAFF.

The chain employs TRBV7-3 and TRBJ2-7; possibly TRBD2 for D (5 bases). The germline V gene encodes CDR1 SGHTA and CDR2 FQGTGA. Trimming shortened V by 1 base and J by 0 bases, and 10 bases separated the two germline ends. This CDR3 region has 15 residues. CDR3 DNA: TGTGCCAGCAGCTTAAGCGGGTCCAGCTCCTACGAGCAGTACTTC. This translates into CASSLSGSSSYEQYF.

The chain carries TRBV6-1 and TRBJ2-7; unclear D gene. Trimming removed 3 bases from V and 0 bases from J, with 12 bases in between. This CDR3 has 15 residues. Germline CDR1 MNHNS, CDR2 SASEGT. The CDR3 DNA reads TGTGCCAGCAGTGATCGTTTGGAGACCTCCTACGAGCAGTACTTC. Protein sequence: CASSDRLETSYEQYF.

The CDR3 nucleotides are TGTGCCAGCAGCTTAGTGAACACTGAAGCTTTCTTT. Its protein product is CASSLVNTEAFF. V and J are TRBV7-9 and TRBJ1-1; D gene unclear. The CDR3 spans 12 residues. V shed 1 base and J shed 0 bases, with 0 bases lying between them. Germline V gene data show CDR1 as SEHNR and CDR2 as FQNEAQ (reference sequence).